These T cell receptor beta chains were read from a single sample in a study of OX40 agonist ivuxolimab in advanced cancers. TCRdb's table, derived via immunoSEQ multiplex PCR, lists solely in-frame clones and lacks some. The sample has over 25,000 clones, around 88% seen once; the top ten hold roughly 30%. The sample consisted of CD4+ or CD8+ T cells sorted from blood, taken in a trial of the OX40 agonist ivuxolimab. These TCRs come from an adult with an advanced solid tumor such as melanoma, head and neck, liver or kidney cancer. Both conserved end residues are part of each CDR3. A D gene is named only where the DNA matches it firmly. For some rows the clone size is stated as once, few or many, or as a class when expanded; others skip it.

V gene,clone size,D gene,J gene,CDR3 protein,CDR3 DNA
TRBV7-6,.,TRBD2,TRBJ2-1,CASSLSSWDDRLAGYNEQFF,TGTGCCAGCAGCTTATCGAGTTGGGATGACCGACTAGCGGGGTACAATGAGCAGTTCTTC
TRBV6-5,.,.,TRBJ2-5,CASSYFGPPSGETQYF,TGTGCCAGCAGTTACTTCGGACCTCCAAGTGGGGAGACCCAGTACTTC
TRBV30,.,.,TRBJ2-1,CAWSTSSSYNEQFF,TGTGCCTGGAGTACCTCTAGCTCCTACAATGAGCAGTTCTTC
TRBV9,.,TRBD2,TRBJ2-7,CASSVEGEGQYF,TGTGCCAGCAGCGTCGAAGGGGAGGGGCAGTACTTC
TRBV11-2,.,TRBD2,TRBJ2-1,CASSLLAGGKNEQFF,TGTGCCAGCAGCTTACTAGCGGGGGGCAAAAATGAGCAGTTCTTC
TRBV10-2,few,TRBD2,TRBJ2-3,CASSSAKAGEVTDTQYF,TGCGCCAGCAGTAGTGCAAAAGCGGGAGAGGTCACAGATACGCAGTATTTT
TRBV30,.,.,TRBJ1-3,CAWRPHRGGNTIYF,TGTGCCTGGAGACCTCATAGAGGGGGAAACACCATATATTTT
TRBV11-2,.,.,TRBJ2-7,CASSVIGASYEQYF,TGTGCCAGCAGCGTCATAGGAGCCTCCTACGAGCAGTACTTC
TRBV7-9,.,.,TRBJ2-7,CASSFRQPWGYSYEQYF,TGTGCCAGCAGCTTCAGGCAGCCCTGGGGGTACTCCTACGAGCAGTACTTC
TRBV7-9,.,TRBD1,TRBJ2-1,CASSRDRGSNNEQFF,TGTGCCAGCAGCCGGGACAGGGGCAGTAACAATGAGCAGTTCTTC
TRBV5-3,.,.,TRBJ2-5,CARLKGGEKETQYF,TGTGCCAGACTGAAGGGGGGAGAAAAAGAGACCCAGTACTTC
TRBV19,.,.,TRBJ2-5,CASSDTVIETQYF,TGTGCCAGTAGTGATACGGTTATAGAGACCCAGTACTTC
TRBV28,.,.,TRBJ1-3,CASSVRGSGNTIYF,TGTGCCAGCAGTGTCAGGGGCTCTGGAAACACCATATATTTT
TRBV19,few,.,TRBJ2-1,CASSIGGHQQFF,TGTGCCAGTAGTATAGGAGGGCACCAGCAGTTCTTC
TRBV2,.,.,TRBJ2-7,CASGRSYEQYF,TGTGCCAGCGGAAGGAGCTACGAGCAGTACTTC
TRBV7-6,.,.,TRBJ2-3,CASSSYMGSTDTQYF,TGTGCCAGCAGCTCCTACATGGGCAGCACAGATACGCAGTATTTT
TRBV2,.,TRBD1,TRBJ1-3,CASSEGVRTGGNTIYF,TGTGCCAGCAGTGAAGGGGTCAGGACAGGCGGAAACACCATATATTTT
TRBV14,.,TRBD1,TRBJ2-5,CASSQSQTGKETQYF,TGTGCCAGCAGCCAAAGCCAGACAGGGAAAGAGACCCAGTACTTC